The 8 T cell receptor beta chains reported below all come from one sample, sequenced in a study of CD8+CD57+ T cells in acquired aplastic anemia. The use of genomic DNA as template underpinned the TCR beta VDJ and CDR3 profiling. Using its own MiXCR run on the reads, TCRdb lists one record per CDR3 protein. The sample holds 90,000 to 120,000 distinct CDR3 sequences, approximately 48% seen once. The sequenced sample was sorted CD4+, CD8+, or CD8+CD57+ T cells (not recorded which) from PBMCs. These TCRs come from a human donor in good health, serving as a control.

V and J are TRBV12-3 or TRBV12-4 and TRBJ1-2; 10 bases are a match to TRBD1. Losses at the gene ends were 8 bases for V and 7 bases for J; bases not matched to a gene: 10. CDR3 length equals 14 residues. DNA of the CDR3: TGTGCCAGCGCTTCGAAAAGACAGGGGGCTGGCTACACCTTC. Translating it yields CASASKRQGAGYTF.

The rearrangement joins TRBV11-2 to TRBJ2-7, with D maybe TRBD1 (6 bases). The CDR3 has 16 amino acids. Germline V gene lookup returns CDR1 SGHAT and CDR2 FQNNGV. V dropped 8 bases and J dropped 0 bases, with 20 bases sitting between them. This chain's CDR3 is CASRLTTTGSSYEQYF. Here the CDR3 DNA reads TGTGCCAGCCGCCTCACCACGACAGGTTCCTCCTACGAGCAGTACTTC.

V gene TRBV19 combines with J gene TRBJ1-3; D ambiguous. CDR1 is LNHDA and CDR2 is SQIVND in the germline V gene (reference sequence). The V and J ends lost 6 bases and 8 bases respectively, with 17 bases between them. The CDR3 length is 14 residues. In nucleotides, the CDR3 is TGTGCCAGTAGAGGTAACGACCGGGTGGACACCATATATTTT. It is translated as CASRGNDRVDTIYF.

With regard to this clonotype: Given a much more abundant clone one base away, this may be a read error. The rearrangement uses TRBV12-3 or TRBV12-4 and TRBJ1-1; D is undetermined. The CDR3 extends over 15 amino acids. Trimming stripped 4 bases from V and 3 bases from J, with 15 bases between. The CDR3 bases are TGTGCCAGCAGTTACGATGGGAAAGTGGACACTGAAGCTTTCTTT. This encodes CASSYDGKVDTEAFF.

This clonotype was detected ten times or more. The J gene is TRBJ2-1, the V gene TRBV24-1; D perhaps matches TRBD1 (6 bases). Between the trimmed V and J ends, which lost 4 bases and 7 bases, there was a span of 10 bases. The CDR3 extends over 13 amino acids. Germline CDR1 KGHDR, CDR2 SFDVKD. The chain's CDR3 is CATSEGQSNEQFF. The CDR3 nucleotides read TGTGCCACCAGTGAAGGACAGTCGAATGAGCAGTTCTTC.

This clonotype was recorded at least ten times. The V call is TRBV11-1, the J call TRBJ2-5; either TRBD1 or TRBD2 may supply D (5 bases each). The V and J ends lost 7 bases and 1 base respectively, with 13 bases between them. The CDR3 runs to 14 residues. Germline V CDR1 and CDR2: SGHAT, FQDESV (reference sequence). DNA of the CDR3: TGTGCCAGCACCAGGGACCCAGTCCAAGAGACCCAGTACTTC. This gives the protein CASTRDPVQETQYF.

This chain links TRBV2 with TRBJ2-1; 7 nucleotides line up with TRBD2. With 4 bases clipped from V and 3 bases from J, the junction kept 9 bases outside the gene matches. Germline CDR1 SNHLY, CDR2 FYNNEI. CDR3 size: 16 residues. As DNA, the CDR3 is TGTGCCAGCAGTGGTGGCGGGGGTAGCAGCTACAATGAGCAGTTCTTC. Residues: CASSGGGGSSYNEQFF.

This chain links TRBV29-1 with TRBJ1-5, with a tentative D call TRBD1 (6 bases). The germline CDR1 and CDR2 sequences are SQVTM and ANQGSEA. V lost 6 bases, J lost 0 bases, and 9 bases lay in between. The CDR3 is 13 residues long. Written as DNA, the CDR3 is TGCAGCGTCCAGACAGGTAGCAATCAGCCCCAGCATTTT. Protein sequence: CSVQTGSNQPQHF.